This T cell receptor (beta chain) derives from a study of CXCR3-negative and CXCR3-positive naive CD8 T cells. The study's findings and limits: CXCR3-positive naive cells carried more hydrophobic TRB CDR3s than CXCR3-negative ones. Similarly elevated diversity marked both naive subsets, with memory CD8+ cells showing far lower diversity.

Germline loops: CDR1 LNHNV, CDR2 YYDKDF (reference sequence). This CDR3 is built from 14 residues. With respect to this clonotype: Its antigen is not identified.

5' RACE with UMI labels generated the TRB cDNA libraries. TCRdb re-called the 5' RACE reads; one entry per CDR3 protein, DNA not given. The sample has over 150,000 distinct CDR3 sequences; the top ten hold around 0.5%. The TCR sequence derives from a human donor in good health. Some clones in this sample may be carry-over from other donors' samples. The chain employs TRBV15 and TRBJ1-5; there is no DNA to check the TCRdb D call of TRBD1. Source material: naive CXCR3+ CD8+ T cells from blood. Subset indicated: CD45RO-CCR7+CD27+CD95- naive CD8+ T cells expressing CXCR3 (TNR3+). CDR3 sequence: CATSSTGEHQPQHF.